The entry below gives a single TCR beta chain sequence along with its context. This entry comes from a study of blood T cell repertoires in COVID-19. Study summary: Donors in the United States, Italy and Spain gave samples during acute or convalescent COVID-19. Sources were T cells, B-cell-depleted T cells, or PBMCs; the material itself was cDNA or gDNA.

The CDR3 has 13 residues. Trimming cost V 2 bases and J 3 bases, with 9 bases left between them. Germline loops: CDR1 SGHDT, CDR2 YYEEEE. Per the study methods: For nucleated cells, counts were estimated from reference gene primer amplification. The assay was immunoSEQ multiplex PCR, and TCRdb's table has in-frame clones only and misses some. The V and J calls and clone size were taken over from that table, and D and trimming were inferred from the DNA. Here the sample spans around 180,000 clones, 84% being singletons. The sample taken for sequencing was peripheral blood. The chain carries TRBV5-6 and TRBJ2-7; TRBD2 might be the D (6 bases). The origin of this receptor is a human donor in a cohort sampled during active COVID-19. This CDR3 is CASSFGGLYEQYF. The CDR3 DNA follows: TGTGCCAGCAGCTTCGGAGGGCTCTACGAGCAGTACTTC.